Here is one T cell receptor (beta chain) with its context. This sample was included in a study of blood T cell repertoires in COVID-19. V was cut by 2 bases and J by 12 bases, with 16 bases left in between. The CDR3 covers 13 residues. Germline loops: CDR1 MGHRA, CDR2 YSYEKL. Study processing details: Amplifying reference gene primers gave estimates of nucleated cell counts. TCRdb keeps only in-frame clones here, not all; method: immunoSEQ multiplex PCR. V, J and clone size are taken as reported in that table, and D and trimming were inferred from the DNA itself. This sample has some 300,000 clones, with 80% to 90% found just once.

The sample consisted of peripheral blood. This chain links TRBV4-1 with TRBJ1-1; D is possibly TRBD1 (5 bases). The sequence was obtained from a woman between 70 and 85 years old with COVID-19, enrolled during active disease. CDR3 nucleotides: TGCGCCAGCAGCCAAACAGGTATTCTAAAAACTTTCTTT. As protein: CASSQTGILKTFF.